A selection of T cell receptor beta chains follows, all from one sample in a study of T-cell memory formation after mild COVID-19. Via MiXCR, TCRdb re-called the 5' RACE reads, giving one row per CDR3 protein. This repertoire shows some 300,000 distinct CDR3 sequences, approximately 20% found once; its top ten account for around 21%. The sample was PBMCs or a T cell subset sorted from them (not recorded which). The receptors were sampled from a man aged 18-30 years who had mild COVID-19 (a few samples of this study predate the infection). Cell type and time point are not known. Each CDR3 is given with its conserved first and last residue. The D gene is left open where the match is weak. The size field is filled for only some rows; it gives once, few, many or a size class.

>-|-|TRBV7-9|TRBJ2-2
TGTGCCAGCAGCGCACCAGAAACCGGGGAGCTGTTTTTT
CASSAPETGELFF
>-|-|TRBV9|TRBJ2-7
TGTGCCAGCAGCGTAGGTCAGGGACGGTACGAGCAGTACTTC
CASSVGQGRYEQYF
>-|-|TRBV12-3/TRBV12-4|TRBJ1-2
TGTGCCAGCAGTTTAGGGGGCTCTGGGGGCACCTTC
CASSLGGSGGTF
>TRBD1|-|TRBV7-2|TRBJ1-1
TGTGCCAGCAGCTTAACGGGACAGGGGTTAACTGAAGCTTTCTTT
CASSLTGQGLTEAFF
>-|-|TRBV5-6|TRBJ2-3
TGTGCCAGCAGCTTGGAACAGTATAGCACAGATACGCAGTATTTT
CASSLEQYSTDTQYF
>-|few|TRBV5-1|TRBJ1-4
TGCGCCAGCAGCTTGTCGAGCAGGGAACTGTTTTTT
CASSLSSRELFF
>-|-|TRBV28|TRBJ2-4
TGTGCCAGCAGTTTCCGCACCCTCAAAAACATTCAGTACTTC
CASSFRTLKNIQYF
>-|few|TRBV15|TRBJ1-1
TGTGCCACCAGCAGAGGGCTAGAAACTGAAGCTTTCTTT
CATSRGLETEAFF
>TRBD1|few|TRBV9|TRBJ1-6
TGTGCCAGCAGCCCCACAGGGGCTAATTCACCCCTCCACTTT
CASSPTGANSPLHF
>-|few|TRBV6-1|TRBJ2-5
TGTGCCAGCGGGGGCCAAGAGACCCAGTACTTC
CASGGQETQYF
>-|few|TRBV27|TRBJ1-6
TGTGCCAGCAGTTTAAGTCGGGCACCCCTCCACTTT
CASSLSRAPLHF
>-|many|TRBV5-1|TRBJ1-2
TGTGCCAGCAGCTCTAACTATGGCTACACCTTC
CASSSNYGYTF
>-|few|TRBV20-1|TRBJ1-1
TGCAGTTCGGGGGGAAACACTGAAGCTTTCTTT
CSSGGNTEAFF
>TRBD1|-|TRBV29-1|TRBJ2-3
TGCAGCGGTGGGACAGCGGTTGTCACAGATACGCAGTATTTT
CSGGTAVVTDTQYF
>-|-|TRBV20-1|TRBJ2-5
TGCAGTGCAGTCCAAACGAGGGAGACCCAGTACTTC
CSAVQTRETQYF
>TRBD1|few|TRBV12-3/TRBV12-4|TRBJ1-2
TGTGCCAGCAATTCCGGACAGGGACGCGGCTACACCTTC
CASNSGQGRGYTF
>TRBD1|-|TRBV6-5|TRBJ2-7
TGTGCCAGCAGTTACAACTCGGGGACAGGGATGAACGAGCAGTACTTC
CASSYNSGTGMNEQYF
>-|-|TRBV4-3|TRBJ2-2
TGCGCCAGCAGCCAAGACCCCGGGGTTTACACCGGGGAGCTGTTTTTT
CASSQDPGVYTGELFF
>-|few|TRBV29-1|TRBJ1-1
TGCAGCGTTGATCCCTGGAGCGGGGCTGAAGCTTTCTTT
CSVDPWSGAEAFF
>-|few|TRBV27|TRBJ2-7
TGTGCCAGCAGTTCCGGGGAGTCCTACGAGCAGTACTTC
CASSSGESYEQYF